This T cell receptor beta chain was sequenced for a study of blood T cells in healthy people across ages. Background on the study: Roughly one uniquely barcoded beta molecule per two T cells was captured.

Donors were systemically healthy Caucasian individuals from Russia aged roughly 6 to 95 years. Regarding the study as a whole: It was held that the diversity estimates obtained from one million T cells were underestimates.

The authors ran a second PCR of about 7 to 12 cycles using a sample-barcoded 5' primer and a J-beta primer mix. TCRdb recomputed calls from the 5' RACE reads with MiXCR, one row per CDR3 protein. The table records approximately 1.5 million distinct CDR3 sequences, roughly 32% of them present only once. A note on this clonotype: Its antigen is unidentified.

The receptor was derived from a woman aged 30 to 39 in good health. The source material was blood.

This chain's CDR3 is CASSLLSGLPTDTQYF. CDR3 coding DNA: TGTGCCAGCAGCTTATTGAGCGGGCTCCCCACAGATACGCAGTATTTT. The chain is built from TRBV7-2 and TRBJ2-3; possibly TRBD2 for D (6 bases). The CDR3 sequence is 16 residues long. Germline V gene data show CDR1 as SGHTA and CDR2 as FQGNSA. V was clipped by 2 bases and J by 2 bases, with 14 bases between them.